This T cell receptor (beta chain) appears in the sequencing data of a study of T cells in Graves' hyperthyroidism and ophthalmopathy. The CDR3 has 13 amino acids. V lost 3 bases to trimming and J lost 8 bases; unmatched junction nucleotides: 9. Germline-derived CDR1 and CDR2 are GTSNPN and SVGIG (reference sequence). Whole-study findings and limits: A model of 13 V-J features distinguished ophthalmopathy from stable hyperthyroidism. The model anticipated ophthalmopathy a median about 7.1 months pre-onset.

A patient was excluded if there was uncontrolled infection, other autoimmune disease, pregnancy or lactation. Amplification targeted TCR beta CDR3 regions from RNA transcripts. HTBI primers drove first-round RT-PCR of the TCR CDR3. TCRdb analysed the multiplex PCR reads with MiXCR anew, one entry per CDR3 protein. The sample lists about 520,000 distinct CDR3 sequences, less than 25% occurring once. Many counts were recorded for this clonotype. Its target is not known. The rearrangement joins TRBV30 to TRBJ1-2, with TRBD1 identical over 7 bases. The sequence came from a woman under 40 with Graves' ophthalmopathy. Sample: blood. The CDR3 loop is CAWSQQGLVGYTF. CDR3 DNA: TGTGCCTGGAGCCAACAGGGGTTGGTCGGCTACACCTTC. The whole variable domain, filled in from reference TRBV30 and TRBJ1-2, reads SQTIHQWPATLVQPVGSPLSLECTVEGTSNPNLYWYRQAAGRGLQLLFYSVGIGQISSEVPQNLSASRPQDRQFILSSKKLLLSDSGFYLCAWSQQGLVGYTFGSGTRLTVV.